This TCR beta chain was sequenced during a study of shared clonotypes between healthy human individuals. Produced via immunoSEQ multiplex PCR; TCRdb's table is partial and in-frame only. The sample lists roughly 2.2 million clones, 92% occurring once. Trimming pared 0 bases from V and 8 bases from J, leaving 22 bases between. CDR3 length: 17 amino acids. The germline CDR1 and CDR2 sequences are LNHDA and SQIVND (reference sequence). The clonotype comes from a man younger than 30 in good health. Some clones in this sample may be carry-over from other donors' samples. The sequencing input was naive CD4+ T cells from PBMCs. Subset defined: CD45RA+ positively selected. The chain recombines TRBV19 with TRBJ1-1; weak D call: TRBD1 (5 bases). The CDR3 DNA sequence: TGTGCCAGTAGTATAGACGCAGGGATAAGAATCCAAATGGAAGCTTTCTTT. Translation gives CASSIDAGIRIQMEAFF.